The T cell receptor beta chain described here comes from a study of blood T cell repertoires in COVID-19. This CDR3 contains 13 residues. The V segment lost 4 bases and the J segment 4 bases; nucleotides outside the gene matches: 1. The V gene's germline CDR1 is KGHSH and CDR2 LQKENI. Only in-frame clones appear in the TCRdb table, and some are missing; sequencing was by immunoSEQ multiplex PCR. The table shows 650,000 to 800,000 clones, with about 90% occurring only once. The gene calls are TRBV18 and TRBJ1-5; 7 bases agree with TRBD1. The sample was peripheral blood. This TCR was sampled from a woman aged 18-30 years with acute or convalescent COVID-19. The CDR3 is CASSRDRNQPQHF. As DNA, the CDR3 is TGTGCCAGCTCACGGGACAGAAATCAGCCCCAGCATTTT.